This record concerns one T cell receptor (beta chain) sequence. The data belong to a study of T cell changes during pregnancy in multiple sclerosis. Here immunoSEQ multiplex PCR was the method, and the copy in TCRdb shows in-frame clones only, minus some. The sample has roughly 49,000 clones, approximately 95% seen once. Germline CDR1 is MNHEY and CDR2 is SVGAGI. This CDR3 has 14 amino acids. With V trimmed by 5 bases and J by 6 bases, 9 bases remained unmatched. Sequencing was performed on CD8+ T cells from peripheral blood mononuclear cells, taken in the first trimester of pregnancy. The sequence was collected from a female donor with multiple sclerosis, enrolled in a pregnancy study. This chain uses TRBV6-5 with TRBJ1-1; 7 bases map to TRBD1. Written as DNA, the CDR3 is TGTGCCAGCAGTATACAGGGGTGGATTTCTGAAGCTTTCTTT. It translates to CASSIQGWISEAFF.